One sample yielded the 32 T cell receptor beta chains listed below, sequenced in a study of memory CD4+ T cells and cytomegalovirus serostatus. The sort gate was single viable CD3+CD4+CD8-CD45RO+ cells for memory CD4+ T cells. The table came from immunoSEQ multiplex PCR; TCRdb's copy has only in-frame clones and leaves some out. The table lists 40,000 to 55,000 clones, 80% to 90% of them singletons. The sample was memory CD4+ T cells from blood. These receptors were obtained from an adult in good health and CMV-seropositive.

Only a few counts were recorded for this clone. This same CDR3 is encoded by further DNA sequences in the sample. The chain employs TRBV7-2 and TRBJ2-7; D gene uncertain. The V end lost 1 base, the J end lost 6 bases, and 10 bases lay between the germline ends. CDR1 is SGHTA, CDR2 FQGNSA, per germline. CDR3 length: 13 residues. The CDR3 region has the DNA TGTGCCAGCAGCTTAGGTCCCCGTGTCGAGCAGTACTTC. It is translated as CASSLGPRVEQYF. Supplemented by reference TRBV7-2 and TRBJ2-7, the full variable domain reads GAGVSQSPSNKVTEKGKDVELRCDPISGHTALYWYRQSLGQGLEFLIYFQGNSAPDKSGLPSDRFSAERTGGSVSTLTIQRTQQEDSAVYLCASSLGPRVEQYFGPGTRLTVT.

The rearrangement links TRBV27 to TRBJ2-3, with D uncertain. This CDR3 contains 12 residues. From germline, CDR1 is MNHEY and CDR2 SMNVEV (reference sequence). With 5 bases removed from V and 2 bases from J, the gap between germline ends came to 5 bases. This chain's CDR3 is CASSTLTDTQYF. DNA of the CDR3: TGTGCCAGCAGTACCCTCACAGATACGCAGTATTTT.

This clone was seen only once. J is TRBJ2-7 and V is TRBV11-2; D ambiguous. The CDR3 runs to 13 residues. Per germline, CDR1 SGHAT and CDR2 FQNNGV. V dropped 1 base and J dropped 1 base, with 5 bases sitting between them. The CDR3 reads CASSLVESYEQYF. CDR3 coding DNA: TGTGCCAGCAGCTTAGTGGAGTCCTACGAGCAGTACTTC.

Here the CDR3 DNA reads TGTGCCAGCAGCTCCGATGGGACGTCTGGGGCCAACGTCCTGACTTTC. Amino acids: CASSSDGTSGANVLTF. The chain uses TRBV2 and TRBJ2-6, with D perhaps being TRBD1 or TRBD2 (5 bases each). CDR1 is SNHLY and CDR2 is FYNNEI in the germline V gene. V lost 6 bases and J lost 1, with 13 bases in between. The CDR3 covers 16 residues.

This chain links TRBV19 with TRBJ2-5, with 8 positions matching TRBD2. The CDR3 spans 13 residues. Germline assignment: CDR1 LNHDA and CDR2 SQIVND (reference sequence). The V gene end was trimmed by 8 bases and the J gene end by 3 bases; junction bases not matched to a gene: 5. This CDR3 reads CASHSAGEETQYF. The CDR3 DNA reads TGTGCCAGTCATTCAGCGGGAGAAGAGACCCAGTACTTC.

The V gene is TRBV7-9, the J gene TRBJ2-3, with 10 bases aligning to TRBD1. V shed 5 bases and J 6 bases; nucleotides not matched to a gene: 8. Germline loops: CDR1 SEHNR, CDR2 FQNEAQ (reference sequence). The CDR3 contains 15 residues. CDR3 amino acids: CASSLGQGVGDTQYF. In DNA, the CDR3 is TGTGCCAGCAGCCTCGGACAGGGGGTCGGGGATACGCAGTATTTT. The full variable domain, its missing parts supplied by reference TRBV7-9 and TRBJ2-3, is DTGVSQNPRHKITKRGQNVTFRCDPISEHNRLYWYRQTLGQGPEFLTYFQNEAQLEKSRLLSDRFSAERPKGSFSTLEIQRTEQGDSAMYLCASSLGQGVGDTQYFGPGTRLTVL.

The gene calls are TRBV28 and TRBJ1-2; TRBD1 matches at 7 bases. V gave up 6 bases and J gave up 5 bases; unmatched junction bases: 6. Germline assignment: CDR1 MDHEN and CDR2 SYDVKM. There are 13 residues in the CDR3. The CDR3: CASRAGTDYGYTF. The CDR3 coding sequence is TGTGCCAGCAGAGCGGGGACAGATTATGGCTACACCTTC.

CDR3 bases: TGTGCCAGCCTAAAACCCGGGGGGGGACGCTCTGGGGTAGCCAACGTCCTGACTTTC. Translating it yields CASLKPGGGRSGVANVLTF. The V gene is TRBV28, the J gene TRBJ2-6; 8 bases align to TRBD2. The CDR3 is made up of 19 amino acids. Germline V gene sequence: CDR1 MDHEN, CDR2 SYDVKM. J was trimmed by 7 bases and V by 8 bases; bases with no gene match: 22.

This clone was seen once. The chain carries TRBV18 and TRBJ2-1; tentative D call: TRBD1 (6 bases). This CDR3 spans 17 amino acids. Trimming shortened V by 3 bases and J by 2 bases, and 17 bases separated the two germline ends. Germline lookup yields CDR1 KGHSH and CDR2 LQKENI. CDR3 in amino acids: CASSPLISGVPYNEQFF. The CDR3 coding sequence is TGTGCCAGCTCACCTCTTATATCAGGGGTCCCCTACAATGAGCAGTTCTTC.

The V and J genes are TRBV14 and TRBJ2-3; maybe TRBD1 (6 bases). Germline lookup yields CDR1 SGHDN and CDR2 FVKESK. Deletions cut 2 bases from V and 3 bases from J, with 12 bases between. This CDR3 spans 15 amino acids. CDR3 region: CASSQLEGVTDTQYF. For the CDR3, the DNA is TGTGCCAGCAGCCAACTTGAGGGGGTAACAGATACGCAGTATTTT.

The chain has TRBV5-4 and TRBJ1-3, with a possible D match to TRBD1 (6 bases). Germline loops: CDR1 SGHNT, CDR2 YYREEE (reference sequence). The CDR3 runs to 16 residues. Trimming removed 4 bases at V and 4 bases at J, with 18 bases between. The CDR3 region is CASSIQGSSLGNTIYF. The CDR3 bases are TGTGCCAGCAGCATACAGGGTAGCTCTTTGGGAAACACCATATATTTT.

This chain connects TRBV9 to TRBJ2-7, with a possible D match to TRBD1 (5 bases). V lost 3 bases and J lost 3, with 10 bases in between. This CDR3 has 13 amino acids. Germline V CDR1 and CDR2: SGDLS, YYNGEE. The CDR3 DNA reads TGTGCCAGCAGCGGTAGCAGGGACTACGAGCAGTACTTC. Protein sequence: CASSGSRDYEQYF.

This CDR3 reads CASSLPGTSYEQYF. The CDR3 DNA sequence: TGTGCCAGCAGCTTACCCGGGACCTCCTACGAGCAGTACTTC. The chain employs TRBV5-4 and TRBJ2-7, with D perhaps given as TRBD1 or TRBD2 (5 bases each). V was cut by 2 bases and J by 0 bases, with 9 bases left in between. The germline V gene has CDR1 SGHNT and CDR2 YYREEE (reference sequence). The CDR3 runs 14 residues. The complete variable domain, with remaining parts taken from reference TRBV5-4 and TRBJ2-7, reads ETGVTQSPTHLIKTRGQQVTLRCSSQSGHNTVSWYQQALGQGPQFIFQYYREEENGRGNFPPRFSGLQFPNYSSELNVNALELDDSALYLCASSLPGTSYEQYFGPGTRLTVT.

The chain carries TRBV4-3 and TRBJ1-5; 7 bases line up with TRBD1. V dropped 2 bases and J dropped 7; count of bases not matched to a gene: 8. This CDR3 is built from 15 residues. Germline-derived CDR1 and CDR2 are LGHNA and YSLEER. The CDR3 here is CASSQTRGGGQPQHF. CDR3 nucleotides: TGCGCCAGCAGCCAAACCCGAGGGGGCGGCCAGCCCCAGCATTTT.

This clone was seen a handful of times. This sequence joins TRBV2 and TRBJ2-3; 12 bases are a match to TRBD2. V trimming: 5 bases; J trimming: 5 bases; junction bases outside the gene matches: 8. The CDR3 consists of 16 residues. Germline-derived CDR1 and CDR2 are SNHLY and FYNNEI. CDR3 residues: CASSRTSGGRGDTQYF. Here the CDR3 DNA reads TGTGCCAGCAGTCGAACTAGCGGGGGGCGGGGAGATACGCAGTATTTT.

The chain uses TRBV7-9 and TRBJ2-3; D is possibly TRBD2 (5 bases). Per the germline V gene, CDR1 is SEHNR and CDR2 is FQNEAQ (reference sequence). V was shortened by 2 bases and J by 4 bases, with 7 bases between the two germline ends. The CDR3 is 13 amino acids. DNA of the CDR3: TGTGCCAGCAGCTTACTGAGGGCAGATACGCAGTATTTT. Translated: CASSLLRADTQYF.

This chain uses TRBV14 with TRBJ2-7, with 7 bases identical to TRBD1. J gave up 0 bases and V 4 bases, and 3 bases lay outside the gene matches. The CDR3 runs 14 residues. CDR1 is SGHDN and CDR2 is FVKESK in the germline V gene. The CDR3 here is CASSPRQGSYEQYF. CDR3 coding DNA: TGTGCCAGCAGCCCGAGACAGGGCTCCTACGAGCAGTACTTC.

The chain recombines TRBV4-2 with TRBJ1-3, with 10 positions matching TRBD1. Trimming took 3 bases from V and 2 from J; bases not matched to a gene: 4. Germline lookup yields CDR1 LGHNA and CDR2 YNFKEQ. The CDR3 contains 16 residues. The CDR3: CASSHTGTGAGNTIYF. DNA for the CDR3: TGTGCCAGCAGCCACACCGGGACAGGGGCTGGAAACACCATATATTTT.

The chain has TRBV6-5 and TRBJ2-7; no clear D gene. Between the trimmed V and J ends, which lost 8 bases and 6 bases, there was a span of 11 bases. Germline CDR1 reads MNHEY; CDR2 reads SVGAGI. CDR3 size: 11 residues. CDR3 residues: CASSSGPEQYF. CDR3 bases: TGTGCCAGCTCCTCCGGTCCCGAGCAGTACTTC.

The rearrangement joins TRBV5-1 to TRBJ1-2, with a tentative D call TRBD1 (6 bases). The CDR3 runs to 15 residues. V shed 4 bases and J shed 4 bases, with 17 bases lying between them. Germline V CDR1 and CDR2: SGHRS, YFSETQ. CDR3 in amino acids: CASSPGIGGLYGYTF. In DNA form, the CDR3 reads TGCGCCAGCAGCCCCGGAATCGGGGGGCTCTATGGCTACACCTTC.

V is TRBV5-1 and J is TRBJ2-4, with 8 bases lining up with TRBD2. Losses at the gene ends were 2 bases for V and 7 bases for J; bases not matched to a gene: 8. The CDR3 length is 15 residues. From germline, CDR1 is SGHRS and CDR2 YFSETQ. CDR3 sequence (DNA): TGCGCCAGCAGCTTAGGTAGCTCGGGAGGGAACATTCAGTACTTC. Its translation: CASSLGSSGGNIQYF.

The chain uses TRBV28 and TRBJ2-7; 10 bases are a match to TRBD2. With 4 bases clipped from V and 3 bases from J, the junction kept 6 bases outside the gene matches. The CDR3 totals 15 residues. The V gene's germline CDR1 is MDHEN and CDR2 SYDVKM. In nucleotides, the CDR3 is TGTGCCAGCAGTTACCCGGGACTAGCGAACTACGAGCAGTACTTC. This codes for CASSYPGLANYEQYF.

The chain recombines TRBV11-1 with TRBJ1-2; D remains ambiguous. CDR3 size: 13 residues. Germline assignment: CDR1 SGHAT and CDR2 FQDESV (reference sequence). V lost 6 bases to trimming and J lost 8 bases, with 16 bases between them. The CDR3 protein is CASSSDSFRGYTF. The DNA for the CDR3 is TGTGCCAGCAGTTCGGACTCTTTCCGGGGCTACACCTTC.

The rearrangement joins TRBV13 to TRBJ2-1, with TRBD2 identical over 8 bases. V lost 6 bases, J lost 0 bases, and 10 bases stayed unmatched. The CDR3 totals 17 residues. Per the germline V gene, CDR1 is PRHDT and CDR2 is FYEKMQ (reference sequence). The CDR3 sequence is CASSSPLAGFSYNEQFF. CDR3 DNA: TGTGCCAGCAGTTCTCCCCTAGCGGGCTTCTCCTACAATGAGCAGTTCTTC.

V and J are TRBV6-6 and TRBJ2-1; 8 bases are a match to TRBD1. Germline CDR1 MNHNY, CDR2 SVGAGI (reference sequence). CDR3 size: 16 residues. The ends lost 7 bases at V and 0 bases at J; junction bases unmatched: 8. CDR3 residues: CASTYTTGGSYNEQFF. Here the CDR3 DNA reads TGTGCCAGCACCTACACTACAGGGGGCTCCTACAATGAGCAGTTCTTC.

CDR3 sequence reads: CASSNINGYTF. Here the CDR3 DNA reads TGCGCCAGCAGCAACATCAATGGCTACACCTTC. The chain combines TRBV4-3 with TRBJ1-2; D unresolved. V lost 5 bases to trimming and J lost 6 bases, with 7 bases between them. Per germline, CDR1 LGHNA and CDR2 YSLEER. CDR3 length: 11 amino acids.

This chain connects TRBV14 to TRBJ2-3; no clear D. Trimming cost V 2 bases and J 4 bases, with 4 bases left between them. Germline CDR1 and CDR2: SGHDN and FVKESK. The CDR3 runs to 12 residues. The CDR3 sequence is CASSQSADTQYF. The CDR3 DNA follows: TGTGCCAGCAGCCAATCCGCAGATACGCAGTATTTT.

V and J are TRBV4-1 and TRBJ2-3, with TRBD2 matching 10 bases. CDR1 MGHRA and CDR2 YSYEKL come from the germline V gene. This CDR3 comprises 16 residues. The trim removed 4 bases at V and 6 bases at J, leaving 10 bases unmatched. The CDR3 loop reads CASSPSGLAVWDTQYF. The CDR3 region has the DNA TGCGCCAGCAGCCCCTCCGGACTAGCGGTTTGGGATACGCAGTATTTT.

This chain uses TRBV5-1 with TRBJ2-7; 7 bases align to TRBD1. With V trimmed by 8 bases and J by 4 bases, 9 bases remained unmatched. Germline V gene sequence: CDR1 SGHRS, CDR2 YFSETQ. CDR3 length: 13 residues. In DNA form, the CDR3 reads TGCGCCAGTTCCGTAGAGGGGGCGTACGAGCAGTACTTC. This codes for CASSVEGAYEQYF.

V is TRBV5-5 and J is TRBJ2-2, with D possibly being TRBD1 (6 bases). The CDR3 sequence is 17 residues long. CDR1 is SGHKS, CDR2 YYEKEE, per germline (reference sequence). With 3 bases removed from V and 0 bases from J, the gap between germline ends came to 15 bases. CDR3 amino acids: CASSYGQHTANTGELFF. CDR3 DNA sequence: TGTGCCAGCAGCTACGGACAGCACACCGCGAACACCGGGGAGCTGTTTTTT.

The chain has TRBV28 and TRBJ2-7; possibly TRBD1 for D (5 bases). Germline V gene data show CDR1 as MDHEN and CDR2 as SYDVKM. This CDR3 is 12 amino acids long. Trimming removed 6 bases at V and 2 bases at J, with 8 bases between. The CDR3 DNA reads as TGTGCCAGCAGGGACAATACCTACGAGCAGTACTTC. The encoded protein is CASRDNTYEQYF.

On this clone itself: The conserved phenylalanine or tryptophan normally closing the CDR3 is absent here, so this likely arose from a read error. The rearrangement links TRBV7-2 to TRBJ1-6; tentative D call: TRBD1 (6 bases). CDR1 is SGHTA, CDR2 FQGNSA, per germline. The germline V and J ends were trimmed by 5 bases and 14 bases, with 22 bases remaining between them. The CDR3 is made up of 15 amino acids. Here the CDR3 DNA reads TGTGCCAGCAGCCCTGGGACACCTCGGGATTCGGCCCTCCACCTT. The encoded protein is CASSPGTPRDSALHL.